The clone carrying this TCR beta chain was found many times. Its antigen is unknown. These data are taken from a study of T cells in Graves' hyperthyroidism and ophthalmopathy. Whole-study results and caveats: Most clonotypes expanded in the thyroid (above 0.001) were also present in blood.

The germline CDR1 and CDR2 sequences are KGHDR and SFDVKD. This CDR3 is 17 amino acids long. Trimming took off 3 bases at V and 3 bases at J, with 16 bases between the two ends. RNA transcripts served as the template for amplifying TCR beta CDR3 regions. TCR CDR3 regions were first amplified by RT-PCR with HTBI primers. One entry per CDR3 protein results from TCRdb running MiXCR on the multiplex PCR reads. This table holds some 350,000 distinct CDR3 sequences, approximately 20% found once. Sequenced sample: blood. V and J are TRBV24-1 and TRBJ2-2; the D gene is possibly TRBD2 (6 bases). This clonotype was obtained from a woman under 30 with Graves' hyperthyroidism. In nucleotides, the CDR3 is TGTGCCACCAGTGATCCCTCCATGGGGGGTCACACCGGGGAGCTGTTTTTT. Protein: CATSDPSMGGHTGELFF.